The 28 T cell receptor beta chains listed next were all sequenced from one sample in a study of cytomegalovirus exposure and HLA in healthy donors (dated by TCRdb to about 2017). The library was prepared using the immunoSEQ multiplex PCR assay. The multiplex PCR relied on a mix of 60 forward primers for TCR Vbeta segments and 13 reverse primers for TCR Jbeta segments. In its TCRdb copy, this immuneACCESS table keeps in-frame sequences only and misses some clones. Where compared with another copy, unresolved V genes explain less than half of these, and the others have no known cause. The sample table records about 200,000 clones; roughly 80% of these occur just once. 2.9% of the sample is taken by the ten largest. The sequencing input was PBMCs. The origin of the receptors is a man aged 25-40 years in good health and CMV-seronegative.

The V gene is TRBV2, the J gene TRBJ2-6; D not resolved. The V end was cut by 5 bases, the J end by 4 bases, with 6 bases between. The germline V gene encodes CDR1 SNHLY and CDR2 FYNNEI. This CDR3 comprises 13 residues. CDR3 in DNA: TGTGCCAGCAGTCCTCCCGGGGCCAACGTCCTGACTTTC. Amino acid sequence: CASSPPGANVLTF. The full variable domain, completed using reference TRBV2 and TRBJ2-6, is EPEVTQTPSHQVTQMGQEVILRCVPISNHLYFYWYRQILGQKVEFLVSFYNNEISEKSEIFDDQFSVERPDGSNFTLKIRSTKLEDSAMYFCASSPPGANVLTFGAGSRLTVL.

This clone was seen once. The J gene is TRBJ2-2, the V gene TRBV7-9, with 9 bases that match TRBD1. The germline V gene encodes CDR1 SEHNR and CDR2 FQNEAQ (reference sequence). With 4 bases clipped from V and 1 base from J, the junction kept 4 bases outside the gene matches. The CDR3 sequence is 16 residues long. The CDR3 DNA is TGTGCCAGCAGCTCAAGGGACAGGGAGAACACCGGGGAGCTGTTTTTT. Its protein product is CASSSRDRENTGELFF.

The chain carries TRBV11-2 and TRBJ2-7; a weak D match, TRBD2 (5 bases). Trimming removed 2 bases from V and 0 bases from J, with 8 bases in between. CDR1 and CDR2 (germline): SGHAT, FQNNGV. The CDR3 covers 14 residues. In nucleotides, the CDR3 is TGTGCCAGCAGCTTATACGAGGGCTCCTACGAGCAGTACTTC. Translation: CASSLYEGSYEQYF. The complete variable domain, with remaining parts taken from reference TRBV11-2 and TRBJ2-7, reads EAGVAQSPRYKIIEKRQSVAFWCNPISGHATLYWYQQILGQGPKLLIQFQNNGVVDDSQLPKDRFSAERLKGVDSTLKIQPAKLEDSAVYLCASSLYEGSYEQYFGPGTRLTVT.

This chain links TRBV6-1 with TRBJ1-4, with D maybe TRBD1 (5 bases). In germline, CDR1 is MNHNS, CDR2 SASEGT. V was shortened by 2 bases and J by 8 bases, with 15 bases between the two germline ends. The CDR3 length is 15 residues. The CDR3 loop is CASSEPGRVGEKLFF. Written as DNA, the CDR3 is TGTGCCAGCAGTGAACCGGGCAGGGTGGGAGAAAAACTGTTTTTT.

This chain uses TRBV6-5 with TRBJ2-7, with D possibly being TRBD2 (7 bases). The germline V gene encodes CDR1 MNHEY and CDR2 SVGAGI. The CDR3 consists of 15 residues. V lost 2 bases and J 2 bases, leaving 13 bases between the germline ends. The CDR3 here is CASSYRAGAAYEQYF. The CDR3 DNA reads as TGTGCCAGCAGTTACCGGGCGGGGGCCGCCTACGAGCAGTACTTC.

This clone showed up just a few times. The rearrangement links TRBV5-1 to TRBJ2-5; TRBD2 agrees at 14 bases. This CDR3 contains 15 residues. Trimming took 4 bases from V and 4 from J; bases not matched to a gene: 3. The germline V gene encodes CDR1 SGHRS and CDR2 YFSETQ. This chain's CDR3 is CASSRGTSGGETQYF. DNA of the CDR3: TGCGCCAGCAGCCGCGGGACTAGCGGGGGAGAGACCCAGTACTTC. Combining the CDR3 with reference TRBV5-1 and TRBJ2-5 gives the whole variable domain KAGVTQTPRYLIKTRGQQVTLSCSPISGHRSVSWYQQTPGQGLQFLFEYFSETQRNKGNFPGRFSGRQFSNSRSEMNVSTLELGDSALYLCASSRGTSGGETQYFGPGTRLLVL.

The chain combines TRBV7-8 with TRBJ2-7; 8 bases align to TRBD1. V trimming: 3 bases; J trimming: 6 bases; junction bases outside the gene matches: 10. There are 15 residues in the CDR3. Germline V gene lookup returns CDR1 SGHVS and CDR2 FQNEAQ. CDR3: CASSFGTGHPSEQYF. The CDR3 bases are TGTGCCAGCAGCTTCGGGACAGGCCATCCATCCGAGCAGTACTTC.

V is TRBV9 and J is TRBJ2-7, with TRBD1 as a possible D gene (5 bases). The CDR3 runs to 14 residues. The germline gives CDR1 SGDLS, CDR2 YYNGEE. Trimming took off 7 bases at V and 0 bases at J, with 14 bases between the two ends. The CDR3 here is CASSWTDTSYEQYF. CDR3 in DNA: TGTGCCAGCTCCTGGACGGACACCTCCTACGAGCAGTACTTC.

The chain combines TRBV28 with TRBJ2-7; a weak D match, TRBD1 (6 bases). V lost 5 bases and J lost 1, with 21 bases in between. The V gene's germline CDR1 is MDHEN and CDR2 SYDVKM. The CDR3 is 17 amino acids. CDR3 in amino acids: CASSIYPTGTISYEQYF. CDR3 bases: TGTGCCAGCAGTATATACCCCACAGGGACCATTTCCTACGAGCAGTACTTC.

DNA of the CDR3: TGTGCCAGCAGCTTGGTGCTGCGCAGTGTCGGGAGTGCTAACTATGGCTACACCTTC. Protein product: CASSLVLRSVGSANYGYTF. The genes are TRBV5-6 and TRBJ1-2; D unresolved. V dropped 0 bases and J dropped 0 bases, with 21 bases sitting between them. CDR3 length: 19 residues. Germline V gene sequence: CDR1 SGHDT, CDR2 YYEEEE.

The V call is TRBV2, the J call TRBJ1-2, with D possibly being TRBD1 (6 bases). This CDR3 is 15 amino acids long. The germline V and J ends were trimmed by 7 bases and 4 bases, with 19 bases remaining between them. CDR1 and CDR2 from the germline V gene are SNHLY and FYNNEI. In DNA form, the CDR3 reads TGTGCCAGCAAGAATCCCTTACAGGGCCGCTATGGCTACACCTTC. As protein: CASKNPLQGRYGYTF.

The chain is built from TRBV6-4 and TRBJ2-3; 10 nucleotides line up with TRBD2. Germline V gene lookup returns CDR1 MRHNA and CDR2 SNTAGT. The CDR3 has 15 amino acids. V shed 5 bases and J 3 bases; nucleotides not matched to a gene: 5. The CDR3 here is CASSPQRGGTDTQYF. The CDR3 DNA reads TGTGCCAGCAGTCCCCAGCGGGGGGGTACAGATACGCAGTATTTT.

The chain combines TRBV6-1 with TRBJ2-5, with D perhaps TRBD1 (5 bases). Looked up from germline, CDR1 is MNHNS and CDR2 is SASEGT. This CDR3 has 14 residues. Deletions cut 8 bases from V and 1 base from J, with 14 bases between. CDR3 sequence: CASQGYRSQETQYF. CDR3 sequence (DNA): TGTGCCAGCCAGGGTTACAGGAGCCAAGAGACCCAGTACTTC.

This chain uses TRBV19 with TRBJ2-7, with 8 bases fitting TRBD2. V trimming: 2 bases; J trimming: 5 bases; junction bases outside the gene matches: 5. The CDR3 loop spans 14 amino acids. Germline loops: CDR1 LNHDA, CDR2 SQIVND (reference sequence). The CDR3 DNA reads TGTGCCAGTAGTATAAGCGGGGGAGTTAACGAGCAGTACTTC. Protein sequence: CASSISGGVNEQYF. The variable domain in full, completed from reference TRBV19 and TRBJ2-7, reads DGGITQSPKYLFRKEGQNVTLSCEQNLNHDAMYWYRQDPGQGLRLIYYSQIVNDFQKGDIAEGYSVSREKKESFPLTVTSAQKNPTAFYLCASSISGGVNEQYFGPGTRLTVT.

J is TRBJ2-5 and V is TRBV13; possible D gene TRBD2, 7 bases. V lost 2 bases to trimming and J lost 5 bases, with 15 bases between them. CDR3 size: 15 residues. CDR1 is PRHDT and CDR2 is FYEKMQ in the germline V gene (reference sequence). CDR3 loop: CASSLWGGREETQYF. In DNA, the CDR3 is TGTGCCAGCAGCTTATGGGGGGGGCGCGAGGAGACCCAGTACTTC.

Concerning this clone: Germline is not matched at one junction end, which may reflect a read error. J is TRBJ1-6 and V is TRBV7-9; D is unresolved. Per the germline V gene, CDR1 is SEHNR and CDR2 is FQNEAQ (reference sequence). This CDR3 is 14 amino acids long. CDR3 loop: CSSSLDGSRSPLHF. Here the CDR3 DNA reads TGTTCCAGCAGCTTAGACGGTAGCCGTTCACCCCTCCACTTT.

CDR3 in amino acids: CASSLQGRGTEAFF. The CDR3 DNA follows: TGCGCCAGCAGCCTACAGGGCCGCGGGACTGAAGCTTTCTTT. The chain joins TRBV5-1 to TRBJ1-1, with D possibly matching TRBD1 (6 bases). V lost 4 bases and J 5 bases, leaving 15 bases between the germline ends. The germline V gene has CDR1 SGHRS and CDR2 YFSETQ. This CDR3 has 14 residues.

This clone was seen a few times. The chain couples TRBV6-1 to TRBJ1-6; D is unclear. V was shortened by 4 bases and J by 9 bases, with 10 bases between the two germline ends. Germline V gene lookup returns CDR1 MNHNS and CDR2 SASEGT. CDR3 length: 13 amino acids. CDR3 bases: TGTGCCAGCAGTGGGCAGGCTCGTTCACCCCTCCACTTT. It translates to CASSGQARSPLHF.

Only a few counts were recorded for this clone. V is TRBV10-3 and J is TRBJ2-1; 9 bases agree with TRBD1. The CDR3 spans 17 residues. V shed 2 bases and J 4 bases; nucleotides not matched to a gene: 9. Per germline, CDR1 ENHRY and CDR2 SYGVKD. CDR3 residues: CAISEGTGYGGYNEQFF. CDR3 DNA sequence: TGTGCCATCAGTGAGGGGACAGGGTATGGAGGGTACAATGAGCAGTTCTTC.

This clone came up a few times. The chain has TRBV11-2 and TRBJ2-7; TRBD2 is a possible D gene (7 bases). Germline V gene data show CDR1 as SGHAT and CDR2 as FQNNGV. Trimming took 3 bases from V and 5 from J, leaving 8 bases between them. The CDR3 has 12 amino acids. CDR3 nucleotide sequence: TGTGCCAGCAGCTTGGGGGGGCACGAGCAGTACTTC. Amino acids: CASSLGGHEQYF.

V and J are TRBV4-3 and TRBJ2-5, with D possibly TRBD1 on 5 matching bases. The CDR3 has 17 amino acids. The germline CDR1 and CDR2 sequences are LGHNA and YSLEER. V lost 0 bases, J lost 5 bases, and 19 bases lay in between. The CDR3 nucleotides are TGCGCCAGCAGCCAAGATGTCGAATCGGTTTGGGGCGAGACCCAGTACTTC. Encoded protein: CASSQDVESVWGETQYF.

The CDR3: CASRGTGGSTDTQYF. The CDR3 nucleotides are TGTGCCAGCAGGGGGACAGGGGGTAGCACAGATACGCAGTATTTT. V is TRBV2 and J is TRBJ2-3; TRBD1 matches 11 bases. V lost 6 bases, J lost 0 bases, and 2 bases stayed unmatched. There are 15 residues in the CDR3. Per germline, CDR1 SNHLY and CDR2 FYNNEI.

V usage is TRBV5-5 and J usage is TRBJ2-7; 7 bases map to TRBD1. With V trimmed by 3 bases and J by 2 bases, 5 bases remained unmatched. Looked up from germline, CDR1 is SGHKS and CDR2 is YYEKEE (reference sequence). The CDR3 length is 14 residues. CDR3 in amino acids: CASSSDRAAYEQYF. The CDR3 region has the DNA TGTGCCAGCAGCTCCGACAGGGCCGCCTACGAGCAGTACTTC.

This clone was detected a few times. V and J are TRBV5-4 and TRBJ2-4; 7 nucleotides agree with TRBD1. This CDR3 spans 13 amino acids. Germline V gives CDR1 SGHNT, CDR2 YYREEE (reference sequence). Losses at the gene ends were 4 bases for V and 5 bases for J; bases not matched to a gene: 3. CDR3 coding DNA: TGTGCCAGCAGCCGGGGACAGCAAAACATTCAGTACTTC. Protein: CASSRGQQNIQYF.

This clone was found a few times. The J gene is TRBJ2-2, the V gene TRBV4-1; 9 bases align to TRBD1. V shed 1 base, J shed 10 bases, and the junction held 13 bases outside the gene matches. Germline CDR1 is MGHRA and CDR2 is YSYEKL. CDR3 length equals 17 residues. CDR3: CASSQARVGTGKTELFF. The CDR3 nucleotides are TGCGCCAGCAGCCAAGCGAGGGTCGGGACAGGGAAAACGGAGCTGTTTTTT.

This clone turned up a few times. The chain employs TRBV5-6 and TRBJ1-4; D is ambiguous. The CDR3 has 15 amino acids. Per germline, CDR1 SGHDT and CDR2 YYEEEE. The ends were cut back, 1 base at V and 0 bases at J, with 7 bases in the middle. The CDR3 DNA sequence: TGTGCCAGCAGCTTGAATCTTGCAACTAATGAAAAACTGTTTTTT. The encoded protein is CASSLNLATNEKLFF.

V usage is TRBV4-1 and J usage is TRBJ2-2; D is possibly TRBD1 (6 bases). The CDR3 has 15 residues. The V gene's germline CDR1 is MGHRA and CDR2 YSYEKL. V gave up 4 bases and J gave up 5 bases, with 14 bases separating them. The CDR3: CASSRRDTPTGELFF. DNA for the CDR3: TGCGCCAGCAGCCGCCGGGACACTCCGACCGGGGAGCTGTTTTTT.

The chain has TRBV20-1 and TRBJ1-2; D gene uncertain. In germline, CDR1 is DFQATT, CDR2 SNEGSKA (reference sequence). The CDR3 has 11 residues. V was clipped by 6 bases and J by 2 bases, with 7 bases between them. CDR3: CSAQVNYGYTF. In DNA form, the CDR3 reads TGCAGTGCCCAGGTCAACTATGGCTACACCTTC.